The rows below give T cell receptor beta chains drawn from one sample of a study of response to subunit inactivated influenza vaccine. Via MiXCR, TCRdb re-called the RT-PCR reads, giving one row per CDR3 protein. The table includes 550,000 to 800,000 distinct CDR3 sequences, about 15% detected once. Sequences were derived from PBMCs from blood, sampled about 11 days after vaccination. The receptors derive from a man aged 50-59 years who received an inactivated influenza vaccine. The CDR3 runs from the conserved cysteine through the conserved F or W.

V gene: TRBV5-1
J gene: TRBJ2-5
CDR3 protein: CASSLRLREETQYF

V gene: TRBV7-2
J gene: TRBJ1-2
CDR3 protein: CASSFSTGAREGYTF

V gene: TRBV10-3
J gene: TRBJ2-2
CDR3 protein: CAPGTLAGKNTGELFF

V gene: TRBV6-2/TRBV6-3
J gene: TRBJ2-1
CDR3 protein: CASSNGGLAGPPGSYNEQFF

V gene: TRBV5-1
J gene: TRBJ2-5
CDR3 protein: CASSWGTGVRETQYF

V gene: TRBV6-2/TRBV6-3
J gene: TRBJ2-6
CDR3 protein: CASIPRDRGHVANVLTF

V gene: TRBV24-1
J gene: TRBJ1-5
CDR3 protein: CATSDNRGNQPQHF

V gene: TRBV5-1
J gene: TRBJ1-2
CDR3 protein: CASSLRGFDYGYTF

V gene: TRBV5-6
J gene: TRBJ1-1
CDR3 protein: CASSLQGRYTEAFF

V gene: TRBV10-3
J gene: TRBJ2-7
CDR3 protein: CAISINPGLAGAEQYF

V gene: TRBV30
J gene: TRBJ2-3
CDR3 protein: CACATGSADTQYF

V gene: TRBV30
J gene: TRBJ1-6
CDR3 protein: CAWNEYINSPLHF

V gene: TRBV20-1
J gene: TRBJ2-3
CDR3 protein: CSAPLAGSVDTQYF

V gene: TRBV25-1
J gene: TRBJ1-6
CDR3 protein: CASSEPGSNSRLHF

V gene: TRBV5-1
J gene: TRBJ2-3
CDR3 protein: CASSLAVSNTQYF

V gene: TRBV7-2
J gene: TRBJ1-5
CDR3 protein: CASSFLLSWRGQPQHF

V gene: TRBV5-6
J gene: TRBJ2-2
CDR3 protein: CASSYWTLLAGELFF

V gene: TRBV6-2/TRBV6-3
J gene: TRBJ2-1
CDR3 protein: CASSSPLGRSSYNEQFF

V gene: TRBV6-2/TRBV6-3
J gene: TRBJ1-6
CDR3 protein: CASSYSIARNNSPLHF

V gene: TRBV29-1
J gene: TRBJ1-3
CDR3 protein: CSVARASGNTIYF

V gene: TRBV4-1
J gene: TRBJ2-1
CDR3 protein: CASSQSPDREYNEQFF

V gene: TRBV20-1
J gene: TRBJ2-5
CDR3 protein: CSATDTAQETQYF

V gene: TRBV20-1
J gene: TRBJ2-1
CDR3 protein: CSARGGETYNEQFF

V gene: TRBV5-5
J gene: TRBJ2-1
CDR3 protein: CASIHGASGQNEQFF

V gene: TRBV24-1
J gene: TRBJ2-1
CDR3 protein: CATSDPGTSGSMNEQFF

V gene: TRBV11-2
J gene: TRBJ2-7
CDR3 protein: CASSAALIPYEQYF

V gene: TRBV7-9
J gene: TRBJ2-3
CDR3 protein: CASSPGLTTDTQYF

V gene: TRBV20-1
J gene: TRBJ2-5
CDR3 protein: CSAFWGLAGETQYF

V gene: TRBV11-2
J gene: TRBJ1-1
CDR3 protein: CASSSGVAEAFF

V gene: TRBV10-3
J gene: TRBJ1-5
CDR3 protein: CAIRETGVNQPQHF

V gene: TRBV12-3/TRBV12-4
J gene: TRBJ2-1
CDR3 protein: CTSSLRGVHYNEQFF

V gene: TRBV4-3
J gene: TRBJ1-4
CDR3 protein: CASSLLYAGQTSGGEKLFF

V gene: TRBV6-2/TRBV6-3
J gene: TRBJ2-3
CDR3 protein: CASSYSWGGRDTQYF

V gene: TRBV5-6
J gene: TRBJ1-2
CDR3 protein: CASSTSGTGGAGGYGYTF

V gene: TRBV20-1
J gene: TRBJ2-3
CDR3 protein: CSAMKREGRDTQYF

V gene: TRBV7-7
J gene: TRBJ2-2
CDR3 protein: CASSPGSSRGTGELFF

V gene: TRBV5-1
J gene: TRBJ2-1
CDR3 protein: CASSSSGSPLEQFF

V gene: TRBV20-1
J gene: TRBJ2-3
CDR3 protein: CSASPQTLDTQYF

V gene: TRBV9
J gene: TRBJ2-5
CDR3 protein: CASSPKQTRETQYF

V gene: TRBV24-1
J gene: TRBJ2-3
CDR3 protein: CATSDLTTSKQYF

V gene: TRBV6-6
J gene: TRBJ1-5
CDR3 protein: CASSSGAPRPQHF

V gene: TRBV4-3
J gene: TRBJ2-6
CDR3 protein: CASSPSGQANVLTF

V gene: TRBV5-6
J gene: TRBJ1-1
CDR3 protein: CASSLQGMGTEAFF

V gene: TRBV28
J gene: TRBJ1-5
CDR3 protein: CASSFYPGQGDQPQHF

V gene: TRBV29-1
J gene: TRBJ2-3
CDR3 protein: CSVGLTSGADTQYF

V gene: TRBV29-1
J gene: TRBJ2-3
CDR3 protein: CSVAAGTGATDTQYF